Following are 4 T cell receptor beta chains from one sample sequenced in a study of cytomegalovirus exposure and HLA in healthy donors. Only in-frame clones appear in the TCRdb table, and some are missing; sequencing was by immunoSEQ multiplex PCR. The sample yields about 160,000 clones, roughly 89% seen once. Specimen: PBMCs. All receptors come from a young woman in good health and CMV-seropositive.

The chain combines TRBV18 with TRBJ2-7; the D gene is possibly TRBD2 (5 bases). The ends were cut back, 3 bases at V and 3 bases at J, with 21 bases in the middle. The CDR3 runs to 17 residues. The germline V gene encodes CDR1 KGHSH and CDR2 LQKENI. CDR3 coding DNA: TGTGCCAGCTCACCGGAAAATTGGGGAGCCCTTATCTACGAGCAGTACTTC. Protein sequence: CASSPENWGALIYEQYF.

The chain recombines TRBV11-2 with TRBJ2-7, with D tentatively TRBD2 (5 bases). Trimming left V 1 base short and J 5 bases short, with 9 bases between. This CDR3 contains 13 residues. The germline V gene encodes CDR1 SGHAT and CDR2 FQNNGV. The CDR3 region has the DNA TGTGCCAGCAGCTTAGTGGCTAGCCACGAGCAGTACTTC. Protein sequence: CASSLVASHEQYF.

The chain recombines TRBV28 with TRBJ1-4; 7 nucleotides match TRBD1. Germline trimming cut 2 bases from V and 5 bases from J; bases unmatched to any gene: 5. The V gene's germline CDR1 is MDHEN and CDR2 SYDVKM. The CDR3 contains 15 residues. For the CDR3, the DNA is TGTGCCAGCAGTTTAGGAGGGGGCCAAAATGAAAAACTGTTTTTT. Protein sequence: CASSLGGGQNEKLFF.

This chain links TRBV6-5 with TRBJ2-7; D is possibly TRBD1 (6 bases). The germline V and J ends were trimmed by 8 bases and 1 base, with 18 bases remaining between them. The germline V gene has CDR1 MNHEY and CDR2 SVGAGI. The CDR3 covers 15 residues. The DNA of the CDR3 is TGTGCCAGCCGTAGAACCCGGGACACTTCCTACGAGCAGTACTTC. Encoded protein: CASRRTRDTSYEQYF.